These T cell receptor beta chains were read from a single sample in a study of blood T cell repertoires in COVID-19. Only in-frame clones appear in the TCRdb table, and some are missing; sequencing was by immunoSEQ multiplex PCR. In the table there are 55,000 to 75,000 clones, 84% of which are singletons. Sequences were obtained from peripheral blood. These receptors came from a man aged 55 to 70 with COVID-19, enrolled during active disease. Both conserved end residues are part of each CDR3. The D gene is left open where the match is weak. Clone size is not always given. Where it is, it says once, few, many or a class for expanded clones.

d_gene: TRBD1
j_gene: TRBJ1-5
v_gene: TRBV4-1
abundance: few
CDR3nt: TGCGCCAGCAGCCATAAAGTTTCGGGGACAGGGGGTATTATTCGCAATCAGCCCCAGCATTTT
CDR3aa: CASSHKVSGTGGIIRNQPQHF

d_gene: -
j_gene: TRBJ2-1
v_gene: TRBV3-1/TRBV3-2
abundance: once
CDR3nt: TGTGCCAGCAGCCAAGAAGGGGGTGGAAATGAGCAGTTCTTC
CDR3aa: CASSQEGGGNEQFF

d_gene: TRBD1
j_gene: TRBJ1-2
v_gene: TRBV7-9
abundance: -
CDR3nt: TGTGCCAGCAGCTTAGCAGCACAGGGACAGAACTATGGCTACACCTTC
CDR3aa: CASSLAAQGQNYGYTF

d_gene: TRBD1
j_gene: TRBJ1-1
v_gene: TRBV5-4
abundance: -
CDR3nt: TGTGCCAGCAGTGGCGGACAGGGCAGGGACACGGGGACTGAAGCTTTCTTT
CDR3aa: CASSGGQGRDTGTEAFF

d_gene: TRBD1
j_gene: TRBJ1-1
v_gene: TRBV7-2
abundance: -
CDR3nt: TGTGCCAGCAGCTCGACAGGGGCGGGGAACACTGAAGCTTTCTTT
CDR3aa: CASSSTGAGNTEAFF

d_gene: TRBD2
j_gene: TRBJ2-5
v_gene: TRBV5-1
abundance: -
CDR3nt: TGCGCCAGCAGCTTGGGGGGACTAGCGGACCAAGAGACCCAGTACTTC
CDR3aa: CASSLGGLADQETQYF

d_gene: -
j_gene: TRBJ1-1
v_gene: TRBV27
abundance: -
CDR3nt: TGTGCCAGCAGTTTATCCCCAGGGAGGGAAACTGAAGCTTTCTTT
CDR3aa: CASSLSPGRETEAFF

d_gene: -
j_gene: TRBJ1-2
v_gene: TRBV7-9
abundance: -
CDR3nt: TGTGCCAGCAGCTTAAAAGGGGAAAGCTATGGCTACACCTTC
CDR3aa: CASSLKGESYGYTF

d_gene: TRBD1
j_gene: TRBJ1-2
v_gene: TRBV3-1/TRBV3-2
abundance: -
CDR3nt: TGTGCCAGCAGCCAAGATTTCCAGGGGGCTGACTATGGCTACACCTTC
CDR3aa: CASSQDFQGADYGYTF

d_gene: -
j_gene: TRBJ2-7
v_gene: TRBV6-5
abundance: -
CDR3nt: TGTGCCAGCAGTTACGGGGCGGCCTCCTACGAGCAGTACTTC
CDR3aa: CASSYGAASYEQYF

d_gene: TRBD2
j_gene: TRBJ2-7
v_gene: TRBV7-2
abundance: -
CDR3nt: TGTGCCAGCAGCTTAGTAGGCGGGGGAGTCTACGAGCAGTACTTC
CDR3aa: CASSLVGGGVYEQYF

d_gene: TRBD1
j_gene: TRBJ1-1
v_gene: TRBV7-9
abundance: -
CDR3nt: TGTGCCAGCAGCCTTCAGGGGGATGGGACTGAAGCTTTCTTT
CDR3aa: CASSLQGDGTEAFF

d_gene: TRBD1
j_gene: TRBJ1-2
v_gene: TRBV18
abundance: -
CDR3nt: TGTGCCAGCTCACCACCCGGGACAGGTATTCGGGGCTACACCTTC
CDR3aa: CASSPPGTGIRGYTF

d_gene: -
j_gene: TRBJ1-5
v_gene: TRBV1
abundance: -
CDR3nt: TGCACCAGCAGCCAACCAGTCAGGGGCAATCAGCCCCAGCATTTT
CDR3aa: CTSSQPVRGNQPQHF

d_gene: -
j_gene: TRBJ2-3
v_gene: TRBV3-1/TRBV3-2
abundance: -
CDR3nt: TGTGCCAGCAGCCATCCCTCCGACTCGTCAGACAGGGATACGCAGTATTTT
CDR3aa: CASSHPSDSSDRDTQYF

d_gene: -
j_gene: TRBJ1-5
v_gene: TRBV15
abundance: -
CDR3nt: TGTGCCACCAGCAGAGTGAGCGGGGGGCATCAGCCCCAGCATTTT
CDR3aa: CATSRVSGGHQPQHF

d_gene: -
j_gene: TRBJ1-1
v_gene: TRBV20-1
abundance: few
CDR3nt: TGCAGTGCTAGGATACACGCAGAAGCTTTCTTT
CDR3aa: CSARIHAEAFF

d_gene: TRBD1
j_gene: TRBJ2-7
v_gene: TRBV5-6
abundance: -
CDR3nt: TGTGCCAGCAGCTTAAGTCCCGACAGGGGGGGCGAGCAGTACTTC
CDR3aa: CASSLSPDRGGEQYF

d_gene: TRBD2
j_gene: TRBJ2-1
v_gene: TRBV2
abundance: -
CDR3nt: TGTGCCAGCCAGCGGATCGGGAGCGGGGGCTACAATGAGCAGTTCTTC
CDR3aa: CASQRIGSGGYNEQFF

d_gene: -
j_gene: TRBJ1-6
v_gene: TRBV19
abundance: few
CDR3nt: TGTGCCAGTACCCCGGACAGTTATTCACCCCTCCACTTT
CDR3aa: CASTPDSYSPLHF

d_gene: TRBD2
j_gene: TRBJ2-5
v_gene: TRBV7-9
abundance: -
CDR3nt: TGTGCCAGCAGTAAGGGACTAGCGGGGACCTACCAAGAGACCCAGTACTTC
CDR3aa: CASSKGLAGTYQETQYF

d_gene: -
j_gene: TRBJ1-1
v_gene: TRBV24-1
abundance: -
CDR3nt: TGTGCCACCAGGCACTCGGGAGAAATCTCTGAAGCTTTCTTT
CDR3aa: CATRHSGEISEAFF

d_gene: TRBD2
j_gene: TRBJ2-3
v_gene: TRBV15
abundance: -
CDR3nt: TGTGCCACCAGCAGGGAGGTTAGGACTAGCGGGGCAGATACGCAGTATTTT
CDR3aa: CATSREVRTSGADTQYF

d_gene: TRBD1
j_gene: TRBJ1-6
v_gene: TRBV11-3
abundance: many
CDR3nt: TGTGCCAGCAGCTTAGGCACAGGGGAAATTTATAATTCACCCCTCCACTTT
CDR3aa: CASSLGTGEIYNSPLHF

d_gene: -
j_gene: TRBJ2-7
v_gene: TRBV2
abundance: -
CDR3nt: TGTGCCAGCAGTGACCAGGTCGGAACGGGAGCAAGAGAGCAGTACTTC
CDR3aa: CASSDQVGTGAREQYF